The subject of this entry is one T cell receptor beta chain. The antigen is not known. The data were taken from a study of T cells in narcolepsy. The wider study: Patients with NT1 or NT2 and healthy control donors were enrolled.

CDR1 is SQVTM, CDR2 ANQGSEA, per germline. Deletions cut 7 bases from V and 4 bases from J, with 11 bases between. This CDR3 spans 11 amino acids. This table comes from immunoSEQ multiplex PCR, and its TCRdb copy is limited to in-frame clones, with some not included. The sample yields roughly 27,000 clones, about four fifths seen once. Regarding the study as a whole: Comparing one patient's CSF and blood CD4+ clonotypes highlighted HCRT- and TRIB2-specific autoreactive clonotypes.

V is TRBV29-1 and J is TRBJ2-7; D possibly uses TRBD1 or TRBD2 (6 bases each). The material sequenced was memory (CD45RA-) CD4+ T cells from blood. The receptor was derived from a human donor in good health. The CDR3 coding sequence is TGCAGCGCGGGGGCTGGATACGAGCAGTACTTC. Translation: CSAGAGYEQYF.